This T cell receptor beta chain was found in a study of cytomegalovirus exposure and HLA in healthy donors. The study, taken as a whole, reports: What TCR beta sequences reportedly achieved was accurate prediction of HLA-A and HLA-B alleles in most subjects. The investigators catalogued about 170 TCR beta chains as cytomegalovirus-associated.

With regard to this clone: Its antigen is unidentified.

The CDR3 runs 15 residues. V lost 5 bases and J lost 1; bases outside the gene matches: 2. From germline, CDR1 is SGHVS and CDR2 FNYEAQ. It was with 60 Vbeta and 13 Jbeta primers that the PCR ran. Study processing details: In a later analysis, of approximately 81 million unique beta chains, approximately 10 million appeared in at least two donors. Some clones are missing from TCRdb's copy, which holds only in-frame ones; the method was immunoSEQ multiplex PCR. The DNA gave D and trimming, while V, J and clone size come from that table. The sample lists fewer than 150,000 clones, around 77% occurring once.

The origin of this receptor is a woman aged 45-65 years in good health and CMV-seronegative. The V and J genes are TRBV7-6 and TRBJ2-1, with 10 positions matching TRBD2. Source material: PBMCs. The CDR3 sequence: CASSQGLASYNEQFF. The CDR3 coding sequence is TGTGCCAGCAGCCAGGGACTAGCGTCCTACAATGAGCAGTTCTTC.